This T cell receptor beta chain was identified in a study of blood T cell repertoires in COVID-19. For the study at large: Samples representing acute and convalescent COVID-19 were sourced from the United States, Italy and Spain. PBMCs, B-cell-depleted T cells, or T cells were the source of the cDNA or gDNA that made up the material.

Authors' data handling: Counts of nucleated cells, estimated from reference gene primer amplification, were obtained. Using immunoSEQ multiplex PCR, the repertoire was profiled, and TCRdb retains in-frame clones only, with some absent. V, J and clone size are those of that table, while D and trimming were read from the DNA. The sample lists approximately 50,000 clones; roughly nine tenths were seen once. Per the germline V gene, CDR1 is MNHNS and CDR2 is SASEGT. V lost 2 bases and J lost 6; bases outside the gene matches: 9. The length of the CDR3 is 18 residues. The V call is TRBV6-1, the J call TRBJ2-5; 16 bases align to TRBD2. Sequencing input: peripheral blood. This clonotype was obtained from a human donor in a cohort sampled during active COVID-19. The CDR3 protein is CASSETVPGLAGGQTQYF. CDR3 coding DNA: TGTGCCAGCAGTGAAACTGTGCCGGGACTAGCGGGAGGGCAGACCCAGTACTTC.